What follows describes a single T cell receptor (beta chain). This entry comes from a study of cytotoxic CD8 clonotypes in ibrutinib-treated CLL. The CDR3 is 14 amino acids. The germline CDR1 and CDR2 sequences are KGHSH and LQKENI. J lost 3 bases, V lost 3 bases, and 4 bases had no gene match. T cells were sequenced at a targeted depth of 1 in 200,000 to 1 in 1 million. The protocol was immunoSEQ multiplex PCR, while the TCRdb copy is restricted to in-frame clones and leaves out a portion. There are approximately 22,000 clones in the sample; under 80% occur only once, and about 26% lies in the top ten.

The sequencing here drew on PBMCs, taken before ibrutinib treatment. This receptor was obtained from a human donor with chronic lymphocytic leukemia. The J gene is TRBJ2-7, the V gene TRBV18; 8 bases fit TRBD1. This CDR3 is CASSPSTGGYEQYF. CDR3 coding DNA: TGTGCCAGCTCACCTAGTACAGGGGGCTACGAGCAGTACTTC.